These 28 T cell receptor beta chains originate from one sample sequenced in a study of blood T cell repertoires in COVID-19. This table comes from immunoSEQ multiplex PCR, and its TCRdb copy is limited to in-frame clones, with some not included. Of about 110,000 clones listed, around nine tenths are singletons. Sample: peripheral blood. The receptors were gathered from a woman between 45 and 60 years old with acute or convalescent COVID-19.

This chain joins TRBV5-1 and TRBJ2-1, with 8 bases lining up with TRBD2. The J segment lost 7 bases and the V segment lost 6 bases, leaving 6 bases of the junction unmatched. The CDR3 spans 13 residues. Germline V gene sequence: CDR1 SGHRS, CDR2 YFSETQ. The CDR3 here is CASTHGGANEQFF. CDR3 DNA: TGCGCCAGCACTCACGGGGGGGCGAATGAGCAGTTCTTC.

CDR3 nucleotide sequence: TGTGCCAGCAGCCCCCCTTGGCGGGGCGATCAGCCCCAGCATTTT. It specifies CASSPPWRGDQPQHF. The J gene is TRBJ1-5, the V gene TRBV21-1. TRBV21-1 has pseudogene status. The CDR3 loop spans 15 amino acids.

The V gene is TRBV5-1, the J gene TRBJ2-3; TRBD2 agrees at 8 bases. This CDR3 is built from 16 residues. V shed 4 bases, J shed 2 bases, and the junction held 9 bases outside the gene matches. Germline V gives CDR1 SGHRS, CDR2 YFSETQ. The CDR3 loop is CASSKSTSAITDTQYF. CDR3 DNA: TGCGCCAGCAGCAAATCGACTAGCGCCATCACAGATACGCAGTATTTT. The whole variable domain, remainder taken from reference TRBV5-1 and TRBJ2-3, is KAGVTQTPRYLIKTRGQQVTLSCSPISGHRSVSWYQQTPGQGLQFLFEYFSETQRNKGNFPGRFSGRQFSNSRSEMNVSTLELGDSALYLCASSKSTSAITDTQYFGPGTRLTVL.

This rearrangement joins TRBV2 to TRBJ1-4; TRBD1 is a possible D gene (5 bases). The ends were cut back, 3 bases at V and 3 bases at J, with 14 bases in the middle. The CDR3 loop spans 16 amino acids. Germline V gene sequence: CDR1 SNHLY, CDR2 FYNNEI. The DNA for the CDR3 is TGTGCCAGCAGTGACAGGGCTCCTGCTGCTAATGAAAAACTGTTTTTT. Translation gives CASSDRAPAANEKLFF.

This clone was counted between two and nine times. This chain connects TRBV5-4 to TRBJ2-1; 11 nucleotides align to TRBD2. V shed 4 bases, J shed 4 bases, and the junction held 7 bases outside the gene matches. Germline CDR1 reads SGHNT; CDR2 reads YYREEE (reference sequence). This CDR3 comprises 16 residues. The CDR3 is CASSATGTSGYNEQFF. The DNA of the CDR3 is TGTGCCAGCAGCGCCACCGGGACTAGCGGTTACAATGAGCAGTTCTTC.

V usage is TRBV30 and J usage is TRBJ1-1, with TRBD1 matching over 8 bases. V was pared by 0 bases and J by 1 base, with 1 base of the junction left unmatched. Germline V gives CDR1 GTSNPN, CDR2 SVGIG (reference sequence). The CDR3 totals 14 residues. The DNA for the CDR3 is TGTGCCTGGAGTGTTGGGACAGGGAACACTGAAGCTTTCTTT. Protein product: CAWSVGTGNTEAFF.

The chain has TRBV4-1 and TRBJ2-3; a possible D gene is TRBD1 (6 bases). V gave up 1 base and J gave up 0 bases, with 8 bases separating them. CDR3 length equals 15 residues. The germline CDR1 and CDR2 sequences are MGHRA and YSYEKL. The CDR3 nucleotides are TGCGCCAGCAGCCAAGGGACAGCGAGCACAGATACGCAGTATTTT. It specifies CASSQGTASTDTQYF.

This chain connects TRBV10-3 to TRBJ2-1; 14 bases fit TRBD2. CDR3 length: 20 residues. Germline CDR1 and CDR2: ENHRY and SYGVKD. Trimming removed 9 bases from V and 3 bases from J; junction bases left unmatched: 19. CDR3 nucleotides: TGTGCCATACTGGTACCGGGACTAGCGGGAGCCGGAATCTTCTACAATGAGCAGTTCTTC. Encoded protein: CAILVPGLAGAGIFYNEQFF.

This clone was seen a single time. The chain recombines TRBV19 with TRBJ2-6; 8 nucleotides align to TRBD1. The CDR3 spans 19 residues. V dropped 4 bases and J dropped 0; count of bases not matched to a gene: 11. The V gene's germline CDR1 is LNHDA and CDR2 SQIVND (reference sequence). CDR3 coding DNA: TGTGCCAGTAGTAGCAACCAGGACAGGGCAAGCTCTGGGGCCAACGTCCTGACTTTC. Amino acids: CASSSNQDRASSGANVLTF.

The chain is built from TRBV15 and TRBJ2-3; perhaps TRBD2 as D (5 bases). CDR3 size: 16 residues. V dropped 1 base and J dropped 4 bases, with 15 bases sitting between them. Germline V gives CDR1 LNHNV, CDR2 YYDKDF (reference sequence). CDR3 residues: CATSRVSGSQADTQYF. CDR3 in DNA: TGTGCCACCAGCAGAGTCTCGGGATCTCAGGCAGATACGCAGTATTTT.

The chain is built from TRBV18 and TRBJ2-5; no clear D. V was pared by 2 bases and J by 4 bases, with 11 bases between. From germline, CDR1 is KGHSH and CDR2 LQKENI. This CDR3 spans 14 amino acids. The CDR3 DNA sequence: TGTGCCAGCTCACCAGTGACAATTCGAGAGACCCAGTACTTC. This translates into CASSPVTIRETQYF. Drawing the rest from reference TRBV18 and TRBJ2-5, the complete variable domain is NAGVMQNPRHLVRRRGQEARLRCSPMKGHSHVYWYRQLPEEGLKFMVYLQKENIIDESGMPKERFSAEFPKEGPSILRIQQVVRGDSAAYFCASSPVTIRETQYFGPGTRLLVL.

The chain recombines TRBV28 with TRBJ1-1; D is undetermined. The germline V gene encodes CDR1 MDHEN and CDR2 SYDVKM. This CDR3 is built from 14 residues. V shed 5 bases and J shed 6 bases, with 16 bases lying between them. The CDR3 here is CASSIQVAVPEAFF. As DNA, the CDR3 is TGTGCCAGCAGTATACAAGTGGCTGTTCCTGAAGCTTTCTTT.

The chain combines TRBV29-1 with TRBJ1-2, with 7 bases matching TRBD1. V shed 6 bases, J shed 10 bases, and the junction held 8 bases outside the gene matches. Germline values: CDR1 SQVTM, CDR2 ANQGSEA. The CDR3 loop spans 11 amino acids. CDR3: CSVRRQGAYTF. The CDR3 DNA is TGCAGCGTCCGGCGACAGGGTGCCTACACCTTC. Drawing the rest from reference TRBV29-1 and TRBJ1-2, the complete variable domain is SAVISQKPSRDICQRGTSLTIQCQVDSQVTMMFWYRQQPGQSLTLIATANQGSEATYESGFVIDKFPISRPNLTFSTLTVSNMSPEDSSIYLCSVRRQGAYTFGSGTRLTVV.

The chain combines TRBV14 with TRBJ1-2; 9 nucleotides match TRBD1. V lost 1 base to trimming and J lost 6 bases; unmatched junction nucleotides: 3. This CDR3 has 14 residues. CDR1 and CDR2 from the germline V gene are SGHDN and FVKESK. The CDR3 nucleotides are TGTGCCAGCAGCCAAGCCGGGACAGGGCATGGCTACACCTTC. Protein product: CASSQAGTGHGYTF.

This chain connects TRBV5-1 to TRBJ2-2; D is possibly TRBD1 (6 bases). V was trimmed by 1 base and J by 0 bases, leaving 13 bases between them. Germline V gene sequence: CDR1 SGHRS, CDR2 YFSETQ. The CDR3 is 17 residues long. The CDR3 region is CASSLRGTGSNTGELFF. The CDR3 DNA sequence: TGCGCCAGCAGCTTGAGGGGAACAGGGTCGAACACCGGGGAGCTGTTTTTT. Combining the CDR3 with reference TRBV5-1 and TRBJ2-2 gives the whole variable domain KAGVTQTPRYLIKTRGQQVTLSCSPISGHRSVSWYQQTPGQGLQFLFEYFSETQRNKGNFPGRFSGRQFSNSRSEMNVSTLELGDSALYLCASSLRGTGSNTGELFFGEGSRLTVL.

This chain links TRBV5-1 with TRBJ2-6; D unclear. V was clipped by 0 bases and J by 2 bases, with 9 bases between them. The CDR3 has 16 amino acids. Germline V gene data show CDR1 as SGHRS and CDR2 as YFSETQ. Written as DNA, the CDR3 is TGCGCCAGCAGCTTGGCAGGTCAGCCTGGGGCCAACGTCCTGACTTTC. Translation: CASSLAGQPGANVLTF.

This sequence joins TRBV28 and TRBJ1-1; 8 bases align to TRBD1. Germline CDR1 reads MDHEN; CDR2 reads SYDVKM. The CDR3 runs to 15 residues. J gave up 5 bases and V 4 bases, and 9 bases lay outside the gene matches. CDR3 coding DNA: TGTGCCAGCAGTTCAGCGACAGGGGTTCATACTGAAGCTTTCTTT. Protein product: CASSSATGVHTEAFF.

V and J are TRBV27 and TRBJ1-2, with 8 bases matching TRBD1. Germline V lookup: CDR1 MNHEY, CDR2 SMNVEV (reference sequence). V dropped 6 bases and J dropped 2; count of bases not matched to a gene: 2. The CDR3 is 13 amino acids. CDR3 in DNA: TGTGCCAGCAGGCGGACAGGGAACTATGGCTACACCTTC. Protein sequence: CASRRTGNYGYTF.

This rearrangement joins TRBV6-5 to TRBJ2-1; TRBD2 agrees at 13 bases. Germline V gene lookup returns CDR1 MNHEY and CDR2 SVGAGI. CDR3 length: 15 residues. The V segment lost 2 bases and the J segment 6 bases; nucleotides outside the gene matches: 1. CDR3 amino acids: CASSYGTSGVNEQFF. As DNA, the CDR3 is TGTGCCAGCAGTTACGGGACTAGCGGGGTCAATGAGCAGTTCTTC.

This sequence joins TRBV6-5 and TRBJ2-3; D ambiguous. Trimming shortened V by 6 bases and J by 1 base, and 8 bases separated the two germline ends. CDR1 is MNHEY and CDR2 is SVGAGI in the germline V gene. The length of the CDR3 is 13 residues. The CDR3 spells CASRPPGTDTQYF. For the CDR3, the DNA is TGTGCCAGCAGACCCCCGGGCACAGATACGCAGTATTTT.

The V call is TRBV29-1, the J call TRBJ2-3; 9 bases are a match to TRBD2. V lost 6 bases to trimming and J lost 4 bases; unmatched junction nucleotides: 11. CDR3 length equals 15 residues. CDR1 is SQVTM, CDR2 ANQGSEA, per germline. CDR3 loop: CSVGWGLANSDTQYF. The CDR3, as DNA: TGCAGCGTGGGTTGGGGACTAGCAAACTCAGATACGCAGTATTTT.

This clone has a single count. As DNA, the CDR3 is TGTGCCAGCAGTTTACCTCTCGACAGCTATGGCTACACCTTC. Encoded protein: CASSLPLDSYGYTF. The chain carries TRBV28 and TRBJ1-2, with a weak D call TRBD1 (5 bases). This CDR3 is 14 amino acids long. Germline CDR1 reads MDHEN; CDR2 reads SYDVKM. V lost 2 bases to trimming and J lost 4 bases, with 11 bases between them.

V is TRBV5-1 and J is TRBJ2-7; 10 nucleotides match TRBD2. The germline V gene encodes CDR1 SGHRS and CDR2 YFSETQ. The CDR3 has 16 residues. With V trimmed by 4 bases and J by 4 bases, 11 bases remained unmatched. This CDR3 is CASSPGLAPTIYEQYF. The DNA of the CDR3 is TGCGCCAGCAGCCCGGGACTAGCGCCTACCATTTACGAGCAGTACTTC.

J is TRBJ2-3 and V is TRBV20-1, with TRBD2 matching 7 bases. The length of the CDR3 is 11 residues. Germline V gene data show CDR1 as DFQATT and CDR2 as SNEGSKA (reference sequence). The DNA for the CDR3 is TGCGCCGGGGGAGGGACAGATACGCAGTATTTT. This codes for CAGGGTDTQYF.

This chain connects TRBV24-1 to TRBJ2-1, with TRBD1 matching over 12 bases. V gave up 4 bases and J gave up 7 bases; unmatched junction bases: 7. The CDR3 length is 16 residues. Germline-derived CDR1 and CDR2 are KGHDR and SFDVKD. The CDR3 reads CATSDPRDRGRNEQFF. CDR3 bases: TGTGCCACCAGTGACCCCCGGGACAGGGGGCGTAATGAGCAGTTCTTC.

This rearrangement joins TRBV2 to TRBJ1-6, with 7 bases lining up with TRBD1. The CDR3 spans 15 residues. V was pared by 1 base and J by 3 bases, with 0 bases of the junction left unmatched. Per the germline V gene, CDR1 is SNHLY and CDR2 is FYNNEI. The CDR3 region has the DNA TGTGCCAGCAGTGAAGACAGGGGCTATAATTCACCCCTCCACTTT. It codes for CASSEDRGYNSPLHF.

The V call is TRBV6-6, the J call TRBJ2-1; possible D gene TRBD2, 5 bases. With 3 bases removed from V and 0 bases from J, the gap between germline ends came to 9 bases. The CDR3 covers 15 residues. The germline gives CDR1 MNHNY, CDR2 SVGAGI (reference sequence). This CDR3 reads CASSYYGSSYNEQFF. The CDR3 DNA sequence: TGTGCCAGCAGTTATTATGGGAGCTCCTACAATGAGCAGTTCTTC.

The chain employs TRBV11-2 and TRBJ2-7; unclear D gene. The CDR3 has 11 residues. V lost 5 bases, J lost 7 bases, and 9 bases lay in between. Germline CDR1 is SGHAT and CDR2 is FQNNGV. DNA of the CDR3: TGTGCCAGCAGCCACGGTTATGAGCAGTACTTC. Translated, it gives CASSHGYEQYF.